This T cell receptor (beta chain) derives from a study of OX40 agonist ivuxolimab in advanced cancers. About the study: Partial responses were achieved by three patients, one with hepatocellular carcinoma and two with cutaneous melanoma.

The CDR3 totals 15 residues. CDR1 is MNHNY and CDR2 is SVGAGI in the germline V gene (reference sequence). V was clipped by 2 bases and J by 3 bases, with 11 bases between them. Study-level findings and limits: In a subset of nonresponders, normalized T-cell clonal expansion was also low. Dosing at 0.1 to 3.0 mg/kg was accompanied by clonal expansion of CD4+ and CD8+ blood T cells by week 6.

As regards this clone: The target antigen is unknown.

Patients were ineligible given autoimmune disease history or systemic immunosuppression. Generated by immunoSEQ multiplex PCR, the TCRdb table keeps only in-frame clones and is missing some. The table lists 76,000 or so clones, approximately 88% of them singletons. This chain connects TRBV6-6 to TRBJ1-5, with D hard to call. Sequences were derived from CD4+ or CD8+ T cells sorted from blood, sampled in a trial of the OX40 agonist ivuxolimab. This clonotype was sampled from an adult with an advanced solid tumor such as melanoma, head and neck, liver or kidney cancer. CDR3 residues: CASSYNGDSNQPQHF. DNA of the CDR3: TGTGCCAGCAGTTACAACGGGGATTCCAATCAGCCCCAGCATTTT.